This T cell receptor (beta chain) was recovered during a study of CD8 T cells in Susac syndrome. Overall study results and limits: The authors acknowledged that their TCR sequencing and HLA analysis involved a relatively small number of individuals.

This clonotype was counted a single time. Its target is not known. Sequencing targeted TCR beta in T cells from blood (CD8+ and CD4+). Healthy donors were controls matched for age and sex. Random hexamers primed reverse transcription of about 0.45 to 1 ug RNA. Amplification of TCR beta CDR3 used immunoSEQ multiplex PCR across 54 Vbeta and 13 Jbeta. TCRdb independently ran MiXCR on the immunoSEQ multiplex PCR reads; one entry per CDR3 protein. The data hold about 210,000 distinct CDR3 sequences, with 85% to 95% observed a single time. V was cut by 4 bases and J by 5 bases, with 15 bases left in between. This CDR3 comprises 15 residues. Germline V lookup: CDR1 LGHDT, CDR2 YNNKEL (reference sequence).

The J gene is TRBJ2-1, the V gene TRBV3-1, with D possibly being TRBD2 (6 bases). This receptor was obtained from a human donor in good health. Sequenced input: CD4+ T cells from PBMCs. CDR3 DNA: TGTGCCAGCAGCCCGCTGGAGGGATTCGACAATGAGCAGTTCTTC. Its protein product is CASSPLEGFDNEQFF.